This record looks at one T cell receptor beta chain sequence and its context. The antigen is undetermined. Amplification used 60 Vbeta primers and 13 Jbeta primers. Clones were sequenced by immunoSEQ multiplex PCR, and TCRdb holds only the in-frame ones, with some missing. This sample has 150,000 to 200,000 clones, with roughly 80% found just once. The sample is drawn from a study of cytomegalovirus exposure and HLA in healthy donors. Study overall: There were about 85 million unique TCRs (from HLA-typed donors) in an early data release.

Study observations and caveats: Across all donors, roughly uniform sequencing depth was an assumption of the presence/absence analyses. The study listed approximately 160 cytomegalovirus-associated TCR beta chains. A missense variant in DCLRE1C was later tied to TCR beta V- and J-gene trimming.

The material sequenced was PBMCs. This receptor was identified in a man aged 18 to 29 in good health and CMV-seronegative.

CDR3 residues: CASSPIRTALNQPQHF. For the CDR3, the DNA is TGTGCCAGCTCACCAATACGGACAGCCCTGAATCAGCCCCAGCATTTT. This chain uses TRBV18 with TRBJ1-5; D perhaps matches TRBD1 (6 bases). Trimming shortened V by 2 bases and J by 4 bases, and 15 bases separated the two germline ends. CDR1 and CDR2 (germline): KGHSH, LQKENI. The CDR3 extends over 16 amino acids.